These T cell receptor beta chains were read from a single sample in a study of blood T cell repertoires in COVID-19. The data were produced by immunoSEQ multiplex PCR, yet TCRdb's version contains in-frame clones alone and is incomplete. The sample has more than 85,000 clones, over 65% seen once. Sequences were obtained from peripheral blood. These receptor sequences come from a woman over 75 with acute or convalescent COVID-19. CDR3s include the opening cysteine and the closing phenylalanine or tryptophan. Each record gives: D gene, J gene, V gene, clone size, CDR3 protein, CDR3 DNA. A D gene is named only where the DNA matches it firmly. Size is stated for part of the rows, as once, few or many counts, or as a class when the clone is expanded.

d_gene: TRBD1; j_gene: TRBJ2-5; v_gene: TRBV13; abundance: .; CDR3aa: CASSVWTGLRETQYF; CDR3nt: TGTGCCAGCAGCGTTTGGACAGGCCTTAGGGAGACCCAGTACTTC
d_gene: .; j_gene: TRBJ2-5; v_gene: TRBV12-3/TRBV12-4; abundance: .; CDR3aa: CASSYSPTVDQYF; CDR3nt: TGTGCCAGCAGTTACTCCCCGACAGTCGACCAGTACTTC
d_gene: .; j_gene: TRBJ2-3; v_gene: TRBV6-2/TRBV6-3; abundance: .; CDR3aa: CASSYSGGGRDSRTQYF; CDR3nt: TGTGCCAGCAGTTACTCGGGGGGAGGCCGCGATAGTCGTACGCAGTATTTT
d_gene: TRBD1; j_gene: TRBJ1-1; v_gene: TRBV15; abundance: .; CDR3aa: CATSRGQGLMNTEAFF; CDR3nt: TGTGCCACCAGCAGGGGACAGGGTCTAATGAACACTGAAGCTTTCTTT
d_gene: TRBD2; j_gene: TRBJ2-1; v_gene: TRBV4-3; abundance: .; CDR3aa: CASSRSGSSYNEQFF; CDR3nt: TGCGCCAGCAGCCGAAGCGGGAGCTCCTACAATGAGCAGTTCTTC
d_gene: TRBD2; j_gene: TRBJ2-5; v_gene: TRBV5-4; abundance: .; CDR3aa: CASTSGLGETQYF; CDR3nt: TGTGCCAGCACCTCGGGACTAGGGGAGACCCAGTACTTC
d_gene: .; j_gene: TRBJ2-1; v_gene: TRBV11-2; abundance: .; CDR3aa: CASSSLGGSYNEQFF; CDR3nt: TGTGCCAGCAGTTCCCTAGGTGGGTCCTACAATGAGCAGTTCTTC
d_gene: .; j_gene: TRBJ2-1; v_gene: TRBV27; abundance: once; CDR3aa: CASSLGEHVPWFF; CDR3nt: TGTGCCAGCAGTTTAGGTGAGCACGTACCGTGGTTCTTC
d_gene: .; j_gene: TRBJ2-1; v_gene: TRBV2; abundance: .; CDR3aa: CASSYRGGGYNEQFF; CDR3nt: TGTGCCAGCAGTTATAGGGGGGGAGGGTACAATGAGCAGTTCTTC
d_gene: .; j_gene: TRBJ2-1; v_gene: TRBV6-5; abundance: .; CDR3aa: CASSLTGTTFNEQFF; CDR3nt: TGTGCCAGCAGTCTTACAGGGACTACTTTCAATGAGCAGTTCTTC
d_gene: .; j_gene: TRBJ2-5; v_gene: TRBV25-1; abundance: once; CDR3aa: CASSEQAGAGETQYF; CDR3nt: TGTGCCAGCAGTGAACAAGCGGGTGCGGGAGAGACCCAGTACTTC
d_gene: .; j_gene: TRBJ2-4; v_gene: TRBV2; abundance: .; CDR3aa: CASSERGIGDIQYF; CDR3nt: TGTGCCAGCAGTGAAAGGGGGATTGGGGACATTCAGTACTTC
d_gene: .; j_gene: TRBJ1-2; v_gene: TRBV28; abundance: .; CDR3aa: CASSPAEGRGGYTF; CDR3nt: TGTGCCAGCAGTCCGGCGGAGGGGCGGGGTGGCTACACCTTC
d_gene: .; j_gene: TRBJ1-5; v_gene: TRBV6-5; abundance: .; CDR3aa: CASSPTGRQPQHF; CDR3nt: TGTGCCAGCAGCCCCACAGGCCGCCAGCCCCAGCATTTT
d_gene: .; j_gene: TRBJ2-2; v_gene: TRBV11-3; abundance: .; CDR3aa: CASSLAYRGLAGELFF; CDR3nt: TGTGCCAGCAGCTTAGCCTATCGGGGTCTCGCCGGGGAGCTGTTTTTT
d_gene: TRBD1; j_gene: TRBJ2-3; v_gene: TRBV27; abundance: few; CDR3aa: CASSRTGGTDTQYF; CDR3nt: TGTGCCAGCAGTCGCACAGGGGGTACAGATACGCAGTATTTT
d_gene: .; j_gene: TRBJ1-5; v_gene: TRBV6-1; abundance: few; CDR3aa: CASSESGYSNQPQHF; CDR3nt: TGTGCCAGCAGTGAAAGCGGATATAGCAATCAGCCCCAGCATTTT
d_gene: .; j_gene: TRBJ1-1; v_gene: TRBV21-1; abundance: few; CDR3aa: CASTRQGKGNTEAFF; CDR3nt: TGTGCCAGCACCAGACAGGGAAAAGGGAACACTGAAGCTTTCTTT
d_gene: .; j_gene: TRBJ2-7; v_gene: TRBV21-1; abundance: .; CDR3aa: CASPGPSSYEQYF; CDR3nt: TGTGCCAGCCCTGGGCCGAGCTCCTACGAGCAGTACTTC
d_gene: TRBD1; j_gene: TRBJ1-1; v_gene: TRBV28; abundance: few; CDR3aa: CASSVEQGTEAFF; CDR3nt: TGTGCCAGCAGTGTGGAACAGGGGACTGAAGCTTTCTTT
d_gene: TRBD2; j_gene: TRBJ2-6; v_gene: TRBV10-2; abundance: once; CDR3aa: CASSEASGWANVLTF; CDR3nt: TGCGCCAGCAGTGAGGCTAGCGGGTGGGCCAACGTCCTGACTTTC
d_gene: .; j_gene: TRBJ1-5; v_gene: TRBV4-1; abundance: .; CDR3aa: CASSQSLGPYQPQHF; CDR3nt: TGCGCCAGCAGCCAATCACTTGGTCCCTACCAGCCCCAGCATTTT
d_gene: .; j_gene: TRBJ1-2; v_gene: TRBV19; abundance: .; CDR3aa: CASKEAATNGYTF; CDR3nt: TGTGCCAGTAAGGAGGCTGCAACGAATGGCTACACCTTC
d_gene: TRBD2; j_gene: TRBJ2-1; v_gene: TRBV19; abundance: few; CDR3aa: CASSLGGSSNEQFF; CDR3nt: TGTGCCAGTAGTCTTGGCGGGAGTAGTAATGAGCAGTTCTTC
d_gene: .; j_gene: TRBJ1-2; v_gene: TRBV5-1; abundance: .; CDR3aa: CASSLAQVYGYTF; CDR3nt: TGCGCCAGCAGCTTGGCACAAGTCTATGGCTACACCTTC
d_gene: .; j_gene: TRBJ2-7; v_gene: TRBV7-8; abundance: few; CDR3aa: CASSLTNAYEQYF; CDR3nt: TGTGCCAGCAGCCTAACAAACGCCTACGAGCAGTACTTC
d_gene: TRBD1; j_gene: TRBJ2-7; v_gene: TRBV11-2; abundance: .; CDR3aa: CASSLSTGSAYEQYF; CDR3nt: TGTGCCAGCAGCCTCTCGACAGGGTCTGCCTACGAGCAGTACTTC
d_gene: .; j_gene: TRBJ2-1; v_gene: TRBV11-2; abundance: .; CDR3aa: CASSLDRGWNEQFF; CDR3nt: TGTGCCAGCAGCTTAGACAGGGGCTGGAATGAGCAGTTCTTC
d_gene: TRBD2; j_gene: TRBJ2-1; v_gene: TRBV11-3; abundance: .; CDR3aa: CASSLDGRGGLDEQFF; CDR3nt: TGTGCCAGCAGCTTAGACGGGCGGGGGGGCTTGGATGAGCAGTTCTTC
d_gene: .; j_gene: TRBJ1-1; v_gene: TRBV10-3; abundance: once; CDR3aa: CAISESAGPTFGTEAFF; CDR3nt: TGTGCCATCAGTGAGTCGGCAGGGCCGACTTTCGGAACTGAAGCTTTCTTT
d_gene: .; j_gene: TRBJ1-5; v_gene: TRBV6-6; abundance: few; CDR3aa: CASSYQGTQPQHF; CDR3nt: TGTGCCAGCAGTTACCAGGGAACGCAGCCCCAGCATTTT
d_gene: .; j_gene: TRBJ2-7; v_gene: TRBV4-3; abundance: few; CDR3aa: CASSQDWAPGDEQYF; CDR3nt: TGCGCCAGCAGCCAAGATTGGGCCCCCGGGGACGAGCAGTACTTC
d_gene: TRBD2; j_gene: TRBJ2-1; v_gene: TRBV5-1; abundance: .; CDR3aa: CASSLGTGGNNEQFF; CDR3nt: TGCGCCAGCAGCTTGGGGACCGGGGGGAACAATGAGCAGTTCTTC